One and the same sample provided the 21 T cell receptor beta chains below, sequenced in a study of control samples from healthy donors and cancer patients. Assay: immunoSEQ multiplex PCR; the TCRdb copy retains only in-frame clones and omits some. The repertoire has tens of thousands of clones, 85% to 90% of them found once; the top ten carry 7.5% to 8%. Material: blood. The receptors were gathered from a woman aged 60-75 years in good health.

The table lists this clone with a count of one. V usage is TRBV11-2 and J usage is TRBJ1-2; no reliable D call. CDR3 length: 14 residues. V lost 5 bases to trimming and J lost 4 bases, with 14 bases between them. Germline lookup yields CDR1 SGHAT and CDR2 FQNNGV. For the CDR3, the DNA is TGTGCCAGCAGCCTGGTGCGGTGGCCCTATGGCTACACCTTC. It translates to CASSLVRWPYGYTF.

This chain joins TRBV11-2 and TRBJ1-3; D is unresolved. Trimming took off 7 bases at V and 0 bases at J, with 1 base between the two ends. The CDR3 consists of 11 residues. The germline V gene encodes CDR1 SGHAT and CDR2 FQNNGV. The CDR3 sequence: CASTSGNTIYF. In DNA form, the CDR3 reads TGTGCCAGCACCTCTGGAAACACCATATATTTT.

Only one count was recorded for this clone. The chain carries TRBV4-3 and TRBJ2-1, with 11 nucleotides matching TRBD2. This CDR3 spans 16 amino acids. The J segment lost 3 bases and the V segment lost 3 bases, leaving 4 bases of the junction unmatched. Germline V gives CDR1 LGHNA, CDR2 YSLEER. CDR3 DNA sequence: TGCGCCAGCAGCCAGGGGACTAGCGGTATCTACAATGAGCAGTTCTTC. Its translation is CASSQGTSGIYNEQFF.

V and J are TRBV5-1 and TRBJ1-4; 7 bases map to TRBD1. Germline V gene lookup returns CDR1 SGHRS and CDR2 YFSETQ. The CDR3 covers 15 residues. Trimming cost V 2 bases and J 5 bases; bases outside gene matches: 6. CDR3 sequence: CASSLNRGENEKLFF. The CDR3 DNA follows: TGCGCCAGCAGCTTAAACAGGGGCGAAAATGAAAAACTGTTTTTT. Supplemented by reference TRBV5-1 and TRBJ1-4, the full variable domain reads KAGVTQTPRYLIKTRGQQVTLSCSPISGHRSVSWYQQTPGQGLQFLFEYFSETQRNKGNFPGRFSGRQFSNSRSEMNVSTLELGDSALYLCASSLNRGENEKLFFGSGTQLSVL.

The rearrangement uses TRBV10-2 and TRBJ2-5; 8 nucleotides line up with TRBD2. CDR1 and CDR2 from the germline V gene are WSHSY and SAAADI. Unmatched junction bases numbered 1, after V lost 5 bases and J lost 5 bases. This CDR3 spans 12 amino acids. In DNA form, the CDR3 reads TGCGCCAGCAGTAGCGGGGGCGAGACCCAGTACTTC. Protein sequence: CASSSGGETQYF.

The V and J genes are TRBV30 and TRBJ1-5, with TRBD1 matching over 7 bases. Germline V lookup: CDR1 GTSNPN, CDR2 SVGIG (reference sequence). Germline trimming cut 0 bases from V and 7 bases from J; bases unmatched to any gene: 9. The CDR3 totals 15 residues. The CDR3 DNA is TGTGCCTGGAGTGTTTCAGGGGGAAGTCGACAGCCCCAGCATTTT. It translates to CAWSVSGGSRQPQHF.

The J gene is TRBJ1-6, the V gene TRBV6-5, with D possibly TRBD1 on 5 matching bases. The germline V gene encodes CDR1 MNHEY and CDR2 SVGAGI. This CDR3 region has 14 residues. The germline V and J ends were trimmed by 7 bases and 9 bases, with 16 bases remaining between them. The CDR3 protein is CASKGAGGVSPLHF. The CDR3 DNA follows: TGTGCCAGCAAAGGGGCAGGAGGAGTTTCACCCCTCCACTTT.

V usage is TRBV30 and J usage is TRBJ2-3, with D unresolved. The V gene's germline CDR1 is GTSNPN and CDR2 SVGIG (reference sequence). The CDR3 extends over 16 amino acids. V lost 0 bases, J lost 2 bases, and 15 bases lay in between. As DNA, the CDR3 is TGTGCCTGGAGTGTAGGCCCAGACCCCACCACAGATACGCAGTATTTT. Amino acids: CAWSVGPDPTTDTQYF.

The chain recombines TRBV6-5 with TRBJ2-2, with 9 positions matching TRBD1. CDR1 is MNHEY, CDR2 SVGAGI, per germline. After removal of 5 bases from V and 4 bases from J, the junction contained 5 bases not matched to a gene. CDR3 length: 15 amino acids. The CDR3: CASSRQGVLTGELFF. In DNA, the CDR3 is TGTGCCAGCAGTCGACAGGGGGTGCTCACCGGGGAGCTGTTTTTT.

The V gene is TRBV5-1, the J gene TRBJ1-2; 7 bases agree with TRBD1. After removal of 4 bases from V and 6 bases from J, the junction contained 6 bases not matched to a gene. Germline V lookup: CDR1 SGHRS, CDR2 YFSETQ. There are 13 residues in the CDR3. CDR3 DNA: TGCGCCAGCAGCCGAGACAGGGAGGATGGCTACACCTTC. It specifies CASSRDREDGYTF.

V and J are TRBV19 and TRBJ1-6; the D gene is possibly TRBD1 (6 bases). There are 14 residues in the CDR3. The V gene lost 5 bases and the J gene lost 7 bases, with 12 bases spanning the gap. Germline V gene lookup returns CDR1 LNHDA and CDR2 SQIVND (reference sequence). CDR3 amino acids: CASSPRGQNSPLHF. In DNA, the CDR3 is TGTGCCAGTAGTCCCCGCGGACAGAATTCACCCCTCCACTTT.

The gene calls are TRBV30 and TRBJ1-1; D possibly corresponds to TRBD1 (6 bases). The CDR3 spans 13 residues. V shed 0 bases and J shed 3 bases, with 8 bases lying between them. Germline V CDR1 and CDR2: GTSNPN, SVGIG (reference sequence). The CDR3 sequence is CAWSVGGYTEAFF. In nucleotides, the CDR3 is TGTGCCTGGAGTGTAGGGGGGTACACTGAAGCTTTCTTT.

V is TRBV7-3 and J is TRBJ2-2; a weak D match, TRBD2 (6 bases). The germline CDR1 and CDR2 sequences are SGHTA and FQGTGA. The CDR3 is 18 residues long. Trimming removed 0 bases at V and 1 base at J, with 15 bases between. CDR3 amino acids: CASSLTFGAGLNTGELFF. CDR3 coding DNA: TGTGCCAGCAGCTTAACGTTTGGGGCGGGATTGAACACCGGGGAGCTGTTTTTT.

On this clone: The junction does not match germline at one end; this may be a read error. This chain connects TRBV2 to TRBJ2-7; D call uncertain. CDR3 length equals 13 residues. Germline lookup yields CDR1 SNHLY and CDR2 FYNNEI. CDR3 protein: CATSDFGVYEQYF. Here the CDR3 DNA reads TGTGCCACCAGTGATTTTGGGGTGTACGAGCAGTACTTC.

The V and J genes are TRBV12-3 or TRBV12-4 and TRBJ1-1; D is undetermined. The CDR3 contains 13 residues. The germline V and J ends were trimmed by 2 bases and 3 bases, with 7 bases remaining between them. The DNA for the CDR3 is TGTGCCAGCAGTTTACCGGGGTACACTGAAGCTTTCTTT. This encodes CASSLPGYTEAFF.

J is TRBJ1-4 and V is TRBV11-2; D is possibly TRBD1 (5 bases). Germline CDR1 reads SGHAT; CDR2 reads FQNNGV. The germline V and J ends were trimmed by 5 bases and 2 bases, with 12 bases remaining between them. The CDR3 runs to 15 residues. CDR3 nucleotide sequence: TGTGCCAGCAGCCGGGACTGGTCCACTAATGAAAAACTGTTTTTT. This gives the protein CASSRDWSTNEKLFF.

The CDR3, as DNA: TGTGCCAGCAGTTCGGGACAGGGTGCCTACGAGCAGTACTTC. It yields the protein CASSSGQGAYEQYF. This chain joins TRBV27 and TRBJ2-7, with TRBD1 identical over 9 bases. Losses at the gene ends were 4 bases for V and 2 bases for J; bases not matched to a gene: 3. Germline CDR1 MNHEY, CDR2 SMNVEV (reference sequence). The CDR3 contains 14 residues.

CDR3 sequence: CASTGQGRGEQFF. The CDR3, as DNA: TGTGCCAGCACGGGACAGGGAAGGGGTGAGCAGTTCTTC. This chain links TRBV11-3 with TRBJ2-1; 9 bases line up with TRBD1. V gave up 7 bases and J gave up 9 bases; unmatched junction bases: 7. The CDR3 consists of 13 residues. Per the germline V gene, CDR1 is SGHNT and CDR2 is YENEEA.

As for this clone: Its ends do not fully match the called genes, so a read error is possible. This sequence joins TRBV6-5 and TRBJ1-1, with D unclear. The CDR3 runs 14 residues. Germline V gene sequence: CDR1 MNHEY, CDR2 SVGAGI. As DNA, the CDR3 is TGTGCCAGCAGTTACTACGCGCCGAACGCTGAAGCTTTCTTT. Protein sequence: CASSYYAPNAEAFF.

The chain is built from TRBV6-5 and TRBJ2-5; TRBD1 might be the D (6 bases). CDR1 is MNHEY, CDR2 SVGAGI, per germline. The CDR3 loop spans 14 amino acids. Trimming removed 6 bases from V and 1 base from J, with 12 bases in between. CDR3 protein: CASRPGHLQETQYF. CDR3 nucleotide sequence: TGTGCCAGCAGGCCGGGACATCTCCAAGAGACCCAGTACTTC.

The gene calls are TRBV5-1 and TRBJ2-7; D gene uncertain. CDR3 size: 12 residues. Germline lookup yields CDR1 SGHRS and CDR2 YFSETQ. With 3 bases removed from V and 3 bases from J, the gap between germline ends came to 7 bases. The CDR3 nucleotides read TGCGCCAGCAGCTCCCCTAGCTACGAGCAGTACTTC. This gives the protein CASSSPSYEQYF. The whole variable domain, remainder taken from reference TRBV5-1 and TRBJ2-7, is KAGVTQTPRYLIKTRGQQVTLSCSPISGHRSVSWYQQTPGQGLQFLFEYFSETQRNKGNFPGRFSGRQFSNSRSEMNVSTLELGDSALYLCASSSPSYEQYFGPGTRLTVT.